This note documents a single T cell receptor beta chain sequence. The antigen remains undetermined. The sample originates from a study of cytomegalovirus exposure and HLA in healthy donors. Whole-study findings and limits: Later work associated 16,951 TCR beta sequences with HLA alleles at 0.05 false discovery rate.

The PCR contained 60 Vbeta and 13 Jbeta primers. This table comes from immunoSEQ multiplex PCR, and its TCRdb copy is limited to in-frame clones, with some not included. This sample's table reports about 130,000 clones. The CDR3 is made up of 16 amino acids. V was pared by 0 bases and J by 0 bases, with 3 bases of the junction left unmatched. The germline gives CDR1 WNHNN, CDR2 SYGVQD (reference sequence). This chain joins TRBV10-1 and TRBJ2-7; 9 nucleotides line up with TRBD1. This clonotype originated in a man between 18 and 35 years old in good health and CMV-seronegative. What was sequenced was PBMCs. The CDR3 region is CASSESRDRDSYEQYF. CDR3 coding DNA: TGCGCCAGCAGTGAGTCCCGGGACAGGGACTCCTACGAGCAGTACTTC.